This TCR beta chain was retrieved from a study of CD8 T cells in ankylosing spondylitis. Study findings and constraints: For ankylosing spondylitis blood, a TCR beta motif of roughly 8 highly homologous variants appeared characteristic.

Remarks on this clonotype: No antigen is known for it. A read error may be the cause here, since a much bigger clone is one base away.

This CDR3 region has 13 residues. Using its own MiXCR run on the 5' RACE reads, TCRdb lists one record per CDR3 protein. This table has 250,000 to 400,000 distinct CDR3 sequences, roughly 10% appearing once. The rearrangement joins TRBV12-3 or TRBV12-4 to TRBJ1-2; D might be TRBD1 (6 bases). This clonotype originated in a female donor with ankylosing spondylitis or in good health (not recorded which). Sample: blood, either unsorted or a sorted T cell fraction (not recorded which). CDR3 protein: CAGSLTTGWGYTF. For the CDR3, the DNA is TGTGCCGGCAGTCTCACCACAGGGTGGGGCTACACCTTC.